The source of this TCR beta chain is a study of beta chain features in type 1 diabetes. Concerning this clone: What it recognizes is unknown.

Study findings and constraints: Within each of all four CD4+ subsets, Type 1 diabetes patients had TCRB CDR3s that were moderately but significantly shorter. For patients, the naive, central memory and Treg TCRB repertoires appeared more alike than for healthy donors.

V lost 4 bases and J lost 5; bases outside the gene matches: 6. Per germline, CDR1 SGHRS and CDR2 YFSETQ. The CDR3 runs 14 residues. What was sequenced were expressed TCRB transcripts, since all of the isolated RNA had been reverse transcribed. Generated by immunoSEQ multiplex PCR, the TCRdb table keeps only in-frame clones and is missing some. The sample shows approximately 250,000 clones, 16% of them seen only once. Sequencing used naive CD4+ T cells from blood. The V and J genes are TRBV5-1 and TRBJ2-5, with 9 bases matching TRBD1. The sequence came from a man aged 25-45 years with type 1 diabetes. CDR3 residues: CASSTGQGRETQYF. The CDR3 DNA follows: TGCGCCAGCAGCACAGGACAGGGGCGGGAGACCCAGTACTTC.